Each of the 5 T cell receptor beta chains below was sequenced from the same sample in a study of cytomegalovirus exposure and HLA in healthy donors. PCR employed 60 Vbeta and 13 Jbeta primers. Method: immunoSEQ multiplex PCR; TCRdb's copy keeps in-frame clones and lacks some. Seen here are around 78,000 clones, about 60% observed once, and the top ten hold approximately 5.4%. Sequenced input: PBMCs. Every receptor here comes from a man aged 25-40 years in good health and CMV-seropositive.

The J gene is TRBJ1-1, the V gene TRBV7-8; perhaps TRBD1 as D (6 bases). CDR1 is SGHVS and CDR2 is FQNEAQ in the germline V gene. V lost 4 bases to trimming and J lost 7 bases, with 13 bases between them. The CDR3 loop spans 13 amino acids. CDR3 sequence: CASSSRGADEAFF. In nucleotides, the CDR3 is TGTGCCAGCAGCTCTCGGGGGGCGGATGAAGCTTTCTTT.

The chain joins TRBV5-6 to TRBJ2-1; 7 bases map to TRBD1. Germline trimming cut 0 bases from V and 3 bases from J; bases unmatched to any gene: 9. The germline CDR1 and CDR2 sequences are SGHDT and YYEEEE. The CDR3 consists of 17 residues. DNA for the CDR3: TGTGCCAGCAGCTTGGGGACAGGTTTTCTGATCTACAATGAGCAGTTCTTC. Protein sequence: CASSLGTGFLIYNEQFF.

The chain links TRBV29-1 to TRBJ1-1, with D possibly being TRBD1 (5 bases). The CDR3 totals 14 residues. V lost 2 bases, J lost 4 bases, and 14 bases lay in between. In germline, CDR1 is SQVTM, CDR2 ANQGSEA. CDR3 protein: CSVEYLQVRTEAFF. CDR3 in DNA: TGCAGCGTTGAATACCTACAGGTTCGCACTGAAGCTTTCTTT.

This chain connects TRBV29-1 to TRBJ2-7, with TRBD1 identical over 9 bases. The CDR3 contains 13 residues. Trimming took 4 bases from V and 5 from J; bases not matched to a gene: 6. Per the germline V gene, CDR1 is SQVTM and CDR2 is ANQGSEA. The CDR3 DNA is TGCAGCGTTGGGGACAGGGTGTCCAACGAGCAGTACTTC. Its protein is CSVGDRVSNEQYF.

The V gene is TRBV9, the J gene TRBJ2-7, with D unresolved. Trimming cost V 0 bases and J 1 base, with 8 bases left between them. The CDR3 runs to 14 residues. The germline V gene has CDR1 SGDLS and CDR2 YYNGEE. The CDR3 spells CASSVDHKSYEQYF. CDR3 DNA sequence: TGTGCCAGCAGCGTAGATCACAAATCCTACGAGCAGTACTTC. The whole variable domain, remainder taken from reference TRBV9 and TRBJ2-7, is DSGVTQTPKHLITATGQRVTLRCSPRSGDLSVYWYQQSLDQGLQFLIQYYNGEERAKGNILERFSAQQFPDLHSELNLSSLELGDSALYFCASSVDHKSYEQYFGPGTRLTVT.